This T cell receptor (beta chain) was retrieved from a study of Ad26.COV2.S vaccination and SARS-CoV-2 variants (dated by TCRdb to about 2021). About the full investigation: TCRbeta repertoire sequencing served as the tool for gauging how specific and how broad the SARS-CoV-2-reactive T cell receptors were following Ad26.COV2.S vaccination. The TCR-sequenced set comprised approximately 30 samples: approximately 20 Ad26.COV2.S vaccine recipients, 5 placebo recipients and 8 SARS-CoV-2 convalescent individuals.

In regard to this clone: Its antigen is unknown. Base qualities are not recorded, but no much larger clone differs from it by a single base.

The junction carries 9 bases between V and J, which are trimmed by 0 bases and 9 bases respectively. The germline V gene gives CDR1 as SGHNT and CDR2 as YENEEA. The CDR3 starts with the cysteine, ends with the phenylalanine, and has 13 residues. The retained sequence is limited to the CDR3, 39 bases, with the frame set at the first base. The immunoSEQ Assay was used to sequence TCRbeta CDR3 regions. After extraction, genomic DNA underwent amplification by bias-controlled multiplex PCR, followed by high-throughput sequencing. The original methods were these. Collapsing and filtering of sequences were performed to quantify the absolute abundance of each unique TCRbeta CDR3 region. T cell fraction was estimated by normalizing TCRbeta template counts to usable DNA, with usable DNA measured through amplification of reference genes found in all nucleated cells. Repertoire TCRs were annotated as SARS-CoV-2-specific by exact matching of V gene, CDR3 amino acid sequence and J gene to a known reactive TCR set. The reference SARS-CoV-2 TCR set came from MIRA and was filtered for enrichment in COVID-19-positive ImmuneCODE repertoires, removing public or cross-reactive TCRs. Based on the MIRA antigens, annotated TCRs were further analysed at the level of specific ORF or position within ORF. Breadth was defined as the number of annotated unique rearrangements divided by the total number of unique productive rearrangements, and depth was defined as the summed frequency of the annotated unique rearrangements. Two-sided Wilcoxon rank-sum tests were used to compare TCR breadth between groups. Here the immuneACCESS table is served through TCRdb, limited to in-frame sequences with V and J called. Missing clones are a known gap in these copies; in checked studies unresolved V genes cover under half, and the rest lacks a known reason. D and trimming were read from the DNA, whereas the V and J calls and clone size are those reported in that table. The table for this sample lists 350,000 to 450,000 clones; under 95% of them were counted only once. The ten largest clones represent roughly 3.9% of the sample.

The time point label, read with the paper, signifies: individuals recovered from natural SARS-CoV-2 infection. What the research found in general, with its limitations: Substantial breadth of spike-specific CD8+ and CD4+ T cell responses was reported after vaccination. Vaccine and placebo recipients had comparable non-spike TCR breadth, which fits with the vaccine containing only spike. Higher spike-specific TCR breadth was observed in Ad26.COV2.S recipients than in placebo recipients (P = 0.0014). The authors noted that total T cell responses may have been underestimated by the TCR breadth and depth analyses.

The rearranged segments are TRBV11-3 and TRBJ2-1; tentative D gene TRBD2, with 5 bases matching. The receptor comes from a human donor who had recovered from COVID-19. Sequencing used peripheral blood, obtained after recovery from COVID-19. The nucleotides read TGTGCCAGCAGCTTAGATCAAGGGAGTGAGCAGTTCTTC. It translates as CASSLDQGSEQFF.